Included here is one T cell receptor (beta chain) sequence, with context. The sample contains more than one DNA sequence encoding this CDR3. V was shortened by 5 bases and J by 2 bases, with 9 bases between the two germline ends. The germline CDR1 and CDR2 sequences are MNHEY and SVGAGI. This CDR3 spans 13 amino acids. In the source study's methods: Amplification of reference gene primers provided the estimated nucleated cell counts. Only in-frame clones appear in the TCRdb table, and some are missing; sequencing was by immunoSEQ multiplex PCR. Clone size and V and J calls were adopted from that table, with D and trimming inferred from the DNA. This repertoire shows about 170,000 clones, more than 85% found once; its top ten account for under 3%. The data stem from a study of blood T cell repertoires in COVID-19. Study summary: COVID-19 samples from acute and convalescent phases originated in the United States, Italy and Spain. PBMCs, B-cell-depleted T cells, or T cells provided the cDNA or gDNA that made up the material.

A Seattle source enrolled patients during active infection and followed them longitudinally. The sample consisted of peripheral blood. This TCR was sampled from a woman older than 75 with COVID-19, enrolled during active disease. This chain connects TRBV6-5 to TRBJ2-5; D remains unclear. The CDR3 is CASSRDRQETQYF. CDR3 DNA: TGTGCCAGCAGTCGAGATCGACAAGAGACCCAGTACTTC.